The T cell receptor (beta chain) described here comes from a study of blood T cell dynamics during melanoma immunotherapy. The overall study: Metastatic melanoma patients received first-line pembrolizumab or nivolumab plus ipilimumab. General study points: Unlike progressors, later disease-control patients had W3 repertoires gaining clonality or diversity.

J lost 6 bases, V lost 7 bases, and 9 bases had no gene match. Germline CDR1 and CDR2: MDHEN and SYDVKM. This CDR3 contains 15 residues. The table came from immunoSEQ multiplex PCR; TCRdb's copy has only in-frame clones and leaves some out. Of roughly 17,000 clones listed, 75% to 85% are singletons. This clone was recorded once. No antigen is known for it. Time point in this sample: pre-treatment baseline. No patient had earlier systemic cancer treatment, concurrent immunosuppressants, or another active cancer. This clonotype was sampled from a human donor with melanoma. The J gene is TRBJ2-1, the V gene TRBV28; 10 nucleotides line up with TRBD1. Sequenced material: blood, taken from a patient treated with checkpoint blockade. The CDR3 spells CASTKPGQGINEQFF. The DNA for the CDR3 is TGTGCCAGCACCAAGCCGGGACAGGGGATCAATGAGCAGTTCTTC.